These T cell receptor beta chains were read from a single sample in a study of blood T cell repertoires in COVID-19. Using immunoSEQ multiplex PCR, the repertoire was profiled, and TCRdb retains in-frame clones only, with some absent. The data contain about 230,000 clones, roughly 86% of them singletons. Sequenced sample: PBMCs or T cells enriched from blood (not recorded which). The receptor source for this set is a woman under 40 with acute COVID-19. Both conserved end residues are part of each CDR3. The D gene is left open where the match is weak. Some rows have no size entry. The others give once, few or many, or a class for an expanded clone.

NA NA TRBJ2-7 TRBV7-2 TGTGCCAGCAGCCCCCAGATTCCCCAATCCTACGAGCAGTACTTC CASSPQIPQSYEQYF
NA NA TRBJ1-5 TRBV13 TGTGCCAGCAGCTCTCGGGGATCCAATCAGCCCCAGCATTTT CASSSRGSNQPQHF
NA NA TRBJ2-3 TRBV28 TGTGCCGCGTCCCGAGGACGGGAAGATACGCAGTATTTT CAASRGREDTQYF
NA TRBD2 TRBJ2-5 TRBV9 TGTGCCAGCAGAACCGGGACTAGCGCCGAGGAGACCCAGTACTTC CASRTGTSAEETQYF
NA NA TRBJ1-2 TRBV11-2 TGTGCCAGCAGCTCTTACAGTGGCTACACCTTC CASSSYSGYTF
NA TRBD1 TRBJ1-2 TRBV19 TGTGCCAGTACTCCGGACAGGCTCTATGGCTACACCTTC CASTPDRLYGYTF
NA NA TRBJ2-3 TRBV5-1 TGCGCCAGCACCAATTCGGGAGCTTCCCATAGCACAGATACGCAGTATTTT CASTNSGASHSTDTQYF
NA NA TRBJ2-5 TRBV24-1 TGTGCCACCAGTGAAAACCTGGGACAAGAAGAGACCCAGTACTTC CATSENLGQEETQYF
NA TRBD2 TRBJ2-3 TRBV6-5 TGTGCCAGCAGTTACGAGGGCACTAGCGTCACAGATACGCAGTATTTT CASSYEGTSVTDTQYF
few NA TRBJ1-6 TRBV11-2 TGTGCCAGCAGCATAAGCGGGACACCCAATTCACCCCTCCACTTT CASSISGTPNSPLHF
NA TRBD1 TRBJ1-6 TRBV4-1 TGCGCCAGCAGCCACACCCCGGGACAGAATAATTCACCCCTCCACTTT CASSHTPGQNNSPLHF